This T cell receptor beta chain comes out of a study of shared clonotypes between healthy human individuals. Naive CD8 cells lacked CD45RO and underwent positive selection for CCR7, leaving out terminally differentiated effector memory CD45RA+ cells. All of the donors resided in Nashville, Tennessee, and each was a Caucasian adult. TCRdb's table, derived via immunoSEQ multiplex PCR, lists solely in-frame clones and lacks some. The data show about 650,000 clones, around 95% seen once. Trimming took off 4 bases at V and 2 bases at J, with 18 bases between the two ends. This CDR3 contains 16 residues. CDR1 is MDHEN and CDR2 is SYDVKM in the germline V gene.

The chain uses TRBV28 and TRBJ2-7, with D maybe TRBD1 (6 bases). This receptor was taken from a woman aged 30 to 39 in good health. Sequenced material: naive CD8+ T cells sorted from blood. The CDR3 loop reads CASSSAYRDGPYEQYF. The CDR3 DNA sequence: TGTGCCAGCAGTTCGGCGTACAGGGACGGGCCCTACGAGCAGTACTTC.